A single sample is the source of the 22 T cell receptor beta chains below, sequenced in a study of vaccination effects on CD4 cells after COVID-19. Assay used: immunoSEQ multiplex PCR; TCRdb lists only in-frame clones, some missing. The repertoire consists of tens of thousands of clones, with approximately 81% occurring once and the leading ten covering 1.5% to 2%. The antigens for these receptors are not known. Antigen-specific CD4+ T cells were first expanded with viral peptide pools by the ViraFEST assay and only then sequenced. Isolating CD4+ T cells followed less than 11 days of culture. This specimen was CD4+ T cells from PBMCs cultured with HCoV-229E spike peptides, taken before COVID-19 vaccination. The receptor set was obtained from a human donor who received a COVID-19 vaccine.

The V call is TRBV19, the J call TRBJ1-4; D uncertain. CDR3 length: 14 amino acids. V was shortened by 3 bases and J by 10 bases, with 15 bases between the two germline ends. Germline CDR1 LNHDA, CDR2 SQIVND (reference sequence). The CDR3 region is CASSIDRNPGKLFF. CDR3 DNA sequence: TGTGCCAGTAGTATTGATCGCAACCCCGGAAAACTGTTTTTT.

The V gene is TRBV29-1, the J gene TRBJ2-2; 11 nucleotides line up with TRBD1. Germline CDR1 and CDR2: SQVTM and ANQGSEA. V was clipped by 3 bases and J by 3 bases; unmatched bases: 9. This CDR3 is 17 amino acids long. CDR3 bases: TGCAGCGTTGAGGCTTTGAGGGACAGGGGGTACACCGGGGAGCTGTTTTTT. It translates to CSVEALRDRGYTGELFF.

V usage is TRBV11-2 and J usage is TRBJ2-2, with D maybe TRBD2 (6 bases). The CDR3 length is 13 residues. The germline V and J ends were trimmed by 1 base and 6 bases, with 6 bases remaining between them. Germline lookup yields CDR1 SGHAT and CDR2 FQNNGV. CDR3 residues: CASSLGLAGELFF. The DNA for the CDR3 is TGTGCCAGCAGCTTAGGACTAGCCGGGGAGCTGTTTTTT.

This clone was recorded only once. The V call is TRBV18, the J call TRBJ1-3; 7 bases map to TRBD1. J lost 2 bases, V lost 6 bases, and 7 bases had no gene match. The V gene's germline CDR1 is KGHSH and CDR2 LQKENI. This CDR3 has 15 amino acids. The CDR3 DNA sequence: TGTGCCAGCTCGCGTGACAGGGCCGCTGGAAACACCATATATTTT. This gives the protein CASSRDRAAGNTIYF.

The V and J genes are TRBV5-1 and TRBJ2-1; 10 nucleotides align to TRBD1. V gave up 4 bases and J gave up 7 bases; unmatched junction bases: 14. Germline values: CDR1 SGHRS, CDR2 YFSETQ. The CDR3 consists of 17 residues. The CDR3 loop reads CASSRPPGQGSGNEQFF. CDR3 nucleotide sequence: TGCGCCAGCAGCCGACCCCCGGGACAGGGGTCAGGAAATGAGCAGTTCTTC.

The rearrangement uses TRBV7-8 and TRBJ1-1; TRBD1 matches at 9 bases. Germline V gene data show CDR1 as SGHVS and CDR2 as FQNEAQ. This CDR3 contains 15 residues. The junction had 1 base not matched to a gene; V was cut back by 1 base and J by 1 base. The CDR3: CASSLDRGQNTEAFF. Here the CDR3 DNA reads TGTGCCAGCAGCTTAGACAGGGGGCAGAACACTGAAGCTTTCTTT.

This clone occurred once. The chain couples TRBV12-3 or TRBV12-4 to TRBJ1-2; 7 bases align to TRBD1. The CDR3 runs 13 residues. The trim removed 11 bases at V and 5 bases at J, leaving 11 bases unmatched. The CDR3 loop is CASGKGALYGYTF. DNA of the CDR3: TGTGCCTCTGGGAAGGGGGCACTTTATGGCTACACCTTC.

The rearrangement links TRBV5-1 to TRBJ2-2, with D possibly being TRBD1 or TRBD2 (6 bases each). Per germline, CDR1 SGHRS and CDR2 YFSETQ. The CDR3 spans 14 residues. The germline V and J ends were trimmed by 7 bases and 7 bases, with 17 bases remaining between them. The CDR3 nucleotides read TGCGCCAGCGAGGGGGGCGCAGCGTACGGGGAGCTGTTTTTT. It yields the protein CASEGGAAYGELFF.

The CDR3 region is CASSQTGSNTEAFF. The CDR3 region has the DNA TGTGCCAGCAGCCAAACGGGATCGAACACTGAAGCTTTCTTT. The chain has TRBV11-3 and TRBJ1-1; D is uncertain. Germline assignment: CDR1 SGHNT and CDR2 YENEEA. The CDR3 contains 14 residues. Trimming cost V 5 bases and J 1 base, with 11 bases left between them.

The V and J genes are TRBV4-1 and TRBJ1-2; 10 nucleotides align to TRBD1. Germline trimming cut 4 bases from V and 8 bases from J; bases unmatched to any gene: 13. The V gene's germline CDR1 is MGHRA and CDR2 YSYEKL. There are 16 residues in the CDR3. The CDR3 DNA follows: TGCGCCAGCAGCCGGATCCTGCTGACAGGGGGCGAGGGCTACACCTTC. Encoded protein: CASSRILLTGGEGYTF.

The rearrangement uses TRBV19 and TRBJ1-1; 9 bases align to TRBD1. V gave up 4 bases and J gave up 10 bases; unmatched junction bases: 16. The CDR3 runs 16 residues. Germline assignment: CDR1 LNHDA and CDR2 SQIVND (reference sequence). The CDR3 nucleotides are TGTGCCAGTAGTACGAAGGGGGGACAGGGATCGAGAGGAGCTTTCTTT. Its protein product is CASSTKGGQGSRGAFF. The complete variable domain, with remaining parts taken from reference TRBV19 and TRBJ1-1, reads DGGITQSPKYLFRKEGQNVTLSCEQNLNHDAMYWYRQDPGQGLRLIYYSQIVNDFQKGDIAEGYSVSREKKESFPLTVTSAQKNPTAFYLCASSTKGGQGSRGAFFGQGTRLTVV.

CDR3 sequence reads: CASSLGAGVTGELFF. CDR3 DNA: TGCGCCAGCAGCTTGGGGGCAGGGGTCACCGGGGAGCTGTTTTTT. The genes are TRBV5-1 and TRBJ2-2, with D possibly being TRBD1 (6 bases). Germline V CDR1 and CDR2: SGHRS, YFSETQ. CDR3 size: 15 residues. Trimming pared 0 bases from V and 4 bases from J, leaving 10 bases between.

The CDR3 protein is CAPEGGCTEAFF. In DNA, the CDR3 is TGCGCTCCCGAGGGCGGTTGCACTGAAGCTTTCTTT. This chain joins TRBV10-1 and TRBJ1-1; D unresolved. This CDR3 is built from 12 residues. Germline V CDR1 and CDR2: WNHNN, SYGVQD (reference sequence).

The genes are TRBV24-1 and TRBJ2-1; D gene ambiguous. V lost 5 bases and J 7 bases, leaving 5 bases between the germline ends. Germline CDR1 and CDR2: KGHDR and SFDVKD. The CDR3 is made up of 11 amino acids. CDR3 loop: CATSAQNEQFF. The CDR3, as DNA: TGTGCCACCAGTGCGCAGAATGAGCAGTTCTTC.

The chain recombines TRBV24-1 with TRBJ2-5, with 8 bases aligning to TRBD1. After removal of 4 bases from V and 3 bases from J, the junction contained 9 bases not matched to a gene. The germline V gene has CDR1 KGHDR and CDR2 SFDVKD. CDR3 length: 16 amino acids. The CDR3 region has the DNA TGTGCCACCAGTGAGTCCGGGACAGGAAAAGAAGAGACCCAGTACTTC. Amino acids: CATSESGTGKEETQYF.

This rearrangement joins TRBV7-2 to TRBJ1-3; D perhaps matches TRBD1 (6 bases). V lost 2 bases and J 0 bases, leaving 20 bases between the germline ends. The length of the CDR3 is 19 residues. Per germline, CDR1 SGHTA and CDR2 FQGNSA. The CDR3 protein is CASSLRPIGGVDSGNTIYF. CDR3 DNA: TGTGCCAGCAGCTTACGCCCGATAGGGGGGGTAGACTCTGGAAACACCATATATTTT.

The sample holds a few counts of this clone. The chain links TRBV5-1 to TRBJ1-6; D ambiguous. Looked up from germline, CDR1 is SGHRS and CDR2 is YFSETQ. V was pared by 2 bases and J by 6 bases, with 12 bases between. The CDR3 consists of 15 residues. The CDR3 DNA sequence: TGCGCCAGCAGCTTAACCTGGACTGGTAATTCACCCCTCCACTTT. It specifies CASSLTWTGNSPLHF.

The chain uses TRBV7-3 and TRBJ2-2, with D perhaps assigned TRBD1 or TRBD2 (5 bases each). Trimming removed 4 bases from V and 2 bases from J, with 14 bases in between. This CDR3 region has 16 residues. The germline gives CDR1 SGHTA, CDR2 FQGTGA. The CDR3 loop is CASSSLGTINTGELFF. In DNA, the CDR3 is TGTGCCAGCAGCTCGCTCGGGACCATCAACACCGGGGAGCTGTTTTTT.

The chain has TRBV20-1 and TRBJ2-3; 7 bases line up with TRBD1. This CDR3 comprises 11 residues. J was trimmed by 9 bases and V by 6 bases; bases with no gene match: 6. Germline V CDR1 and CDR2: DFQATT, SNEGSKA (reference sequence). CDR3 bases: TGCAGTGCGCCTAGGGGGCGCACGCAGTATTTT. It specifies CSAPRGRTQYF.

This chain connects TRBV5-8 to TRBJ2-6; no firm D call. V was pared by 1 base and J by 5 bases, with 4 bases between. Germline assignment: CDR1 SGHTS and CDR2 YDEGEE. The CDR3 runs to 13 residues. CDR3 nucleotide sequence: TGTGCCAGCAGCTTGCAGAGGGCCAACGTCCTGACTTTC. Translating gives CASSLQRANVLTF.

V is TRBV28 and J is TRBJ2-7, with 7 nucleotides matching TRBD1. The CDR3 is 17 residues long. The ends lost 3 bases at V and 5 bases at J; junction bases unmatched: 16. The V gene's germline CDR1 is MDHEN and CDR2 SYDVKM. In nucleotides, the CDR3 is TGTGCCAGCAGTTTCAGTCGGTCGAGGGGGCAATGGGACGAGCAGTACGTC. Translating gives CASSFSRSRGQWDEQYV.

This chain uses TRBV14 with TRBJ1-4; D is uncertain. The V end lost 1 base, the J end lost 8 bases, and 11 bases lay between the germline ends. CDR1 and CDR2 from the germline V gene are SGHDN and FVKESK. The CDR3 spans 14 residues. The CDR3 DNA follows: TGTGCCAGCAGCCAAGGACGGGTTCGGGAAAAACTGTTTTTT. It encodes CASSQGRVREKLFF.